This T cell receptor beta chain was profiled in a study of vaccination and CD4 T cells after COVID-19. Findings and caveats of the study: Within the convalescent patients, a median roughly 87% of the SARS-CoV-2-reactive clones were ones that appeared only post-vaccination. Spike mono-reactivity held for 304 of 307 vaccine-specific clones in convalescent patients.

For this clonotype: Antigen: not known.

Treatment noted: approximately nine-day PBMC culture with coronavirus spike peptide pools or control peptides (ViraFEST assay). Before TCRs were sequenced, ViraFEST expanded antigen-specific T cells with peptide pools. CD4+ T cells that had been cultured provided DNA sequenced with the Oncomine TCR Beta short-read assay. TCRdb processed the PCR reads anew with MiXCR; each CDR3 protein has one entry. Of about 2,500 distinct CDR3 sequences listed, under 40% were seen once; the top ten hold 45%. This CDR3 comprises 15 residues. The V gene lost 0 bases and the J gene lost 8 bases, with 16 bases spanning the gap. The germline V gene encodes CDR1 MGHRA and CDR2 YSYEKL.

This sequence was found in a human donor who had recovered from COVID-19. The sequenced sample was CD4+ T cells from blood, cultured in vitro. The chain couples TRBV4-1 to TRBJ1-2; TRBD1 is a possible D gene (6 bases). As DNA, the CDR3 is TGCGCCAGCAGCCAAGATCATGGGGCAGGGGTAGGCTACACCTTC. Its translation is CASSQDHGAGVGYTF.